Each of the 21 T cell receptor beta chains below was sequenced from the same sample in a study of blood T cells in healthy people across ages. A second 7 to 11 cycle PCR used barcoded and J-beta primers. TCRdb fed the 5' RACE reads into MiXCR, producing one record per CDR3 protein. The sample consists of roughly 1,800,000 distinct CDR3 sequences, around half of them appearing once. The sequenced material came from blood. Receptor source: a woman between 40 and 55 years old in good health.

V gene TRBV7-2 combines with J gene TRBJ2-5, with D perhaps TRBD1 (6 bases). The J call may be incorrect, as the DNA end agrees better with TRBJ2-1. Germline V gives CDR1 SGHTA, CDR2 FQGNSA. This CDR3 spans 16 amino acids. CDR3 coding DNA: TGTGCCAGCAGCGACCTTGGGACATCCCTCCAAGAGACCCAGTTCTTC. Its protein product is CASSDLGTSLQETQFF.

This clonotype was seen just once. The chain recombines TRBV20-1 with TRBJ1-5; TRBD1 is a possible D gene (5 bases). Germline V gene lookup returns CDR1 DFQATT and CDR2 SNEGSKA (reference sequence). CDR3 size: 15 residues. Deletions cut 1 base from V and 0 bases from J, with 10 bases between. CDR3 loop: CSARGGGDSNQPQHF. In DNA form, the CDR3 reads TGCAGTGCTAGAGGTGGAGGGGATAGCAATCAGCCCCAGCATTTT.

This clonotype was seen a few times. The CDR3 region is CASRGGPPQETQYF. The CDR3 DNA is TGTGCCAGCCGTGGGGGCCCGCCCCAAGAGACCCAGTACTTC. The V call is TRBV6-1, the J call TRBJ2-5, with a possible D match to TRBD1 (6 bases). There are 14 residues in the CDR3. Germline-derived CDR1 and CDR2 are MNHNS and SASEGT. The germline V and J ends were trimmed by 8 bases and 1 base, with 14 bases remaining between them.

This chain joins TRBV12-3 or TRBV12-4 and TRBJ2-3; D ambiguous. The CDR3 runs 13 residues. Deletions cut 6 bases from V and 3 bases from J, with 10 bases between. CDR3 protein: CASRKTSTDTQYF. CDR3 coding DNA: TGTGCCAGCAGGAAGACATCGACAGATACGCAGTATTTT.

V usage is TRBV20-1 and J usage is TRBJ1-2; D might be TRBD1 (5 bases). V was trimmed by 3 bases and J by 3 bases, leaving 11 bases between them. This CDR3 spans 13 amino acids. The germline V gene encodes CDR1 DFQATT and CDR2 SNEGSKA (reference sequence). The CDR3 reads CSASPWGDYGYTF. The CDR3 region has the DNA TGCAGTGCTAGCCCCTGGGGGGACTATGGCTACACCTTC.

J is TRBJ2-1 and V is TRBV11-2; D gene uncertain. Germline CDR1 SGHAT, CDR2 FQNNGV. The germline V and J ends were trimmed by 7 bases and 6 bases, with 10 bases remaining between them. The CDR3 has 12 residues. CDR3 residues: CASTPFTNEQFF. The CDR3 nucleotides read TGTGCCAGCACCCCGTTTACCAATGAGCAGTTCTTC. The entire variable domain, with the rest obtained from reference TRBV11-2 and TRBJ2-1, is as follows: EAGVAQSPRYKIIEKRQSVAFWCNPISGHATLYWYQQILGQGPKLLIQFQNNGVVDDSQLPKDRFSAERLKGVDSTLKIQPAKLEDSAVYLCASTPFTNEQFFGPGTRLTVL.

Only a few counts were recorded for this clonotype. This chain links TRBV27 with TRBJ2-7; tentative D call: TRBD1 (6 bases). V was trimmed by 6 bases and J by 1 base, leaving 13 bases between them. From germline, CDR1 is MNHEY and CDR2 SMNVEV (reference sequence). The CDR3 runs 14 residues. CDR3 coding DNA: TGTGCCAGCAGCCGGGTCACAGGGTCCTACGAGCAGTACTTC. Translating gives CASSRVTGSYEQYF.

This clonotype was seen more than once but under ten times. The V gene is TRBV4-2, the J gene TRBJ1-4, with D unclear. Trimming took 0 bases from V and 5 from J, leaving 13 bases between them. This CDR3 is 16 amino acids long. In germline, CDR1 is LGHNA, CDR2 YNFKEQ. As DNA, the CDR3 is TGTGCCAGCAGCCAAGATTCCGGTTCCCTAAATGAAAAACTGTTTTTT. This gives the protein CASSQDSGSLNEKLFF.

The chain is built from TRBV5-5 and TRBJ2-1, with D perhaps matching TRBD1 (5 bases). The V end lost 3 bases, the J end lost 4 bases, and 23 bases lay between the germline ends. The CDR3 is made up of 18 amino acids. From germline, CDR1 is SGHKS and CDR2 YYEKEE (reference sequence). The CDR3: CASSWSMGGQGSYNEQFF. CDR3 coding DNA: TGTGCCAGCAGCTGGTCAATGGGTGGGCAGGGATCTTACAATGAGCAGTTCTTC.

This clonotype was observed a few times. V gene TRBV28 combines with J gene TRBJ2-6; no clear D. The germline CDR1 and CDR2 sequences are MDHEN and SYDVKM. This CDR3 has 16 amino acids. V lost 3 bases, J lost 1 base, and 10 bases lay in between. The CDR3 sequence is CASSFSLPSGANVLTF. CDR3 coding DNA: TGTGCCAGCAGTTTTTCGCTTCCTTCTGGGGCCAACGTCCTGACTTTC.

This chain joins TRBV29-1 and TRBJ2-4; 7 nucleotides line up with TRBD2. The CDR3 runs to 14 residues. V shed 1 base and J 8 bases; nucleotides not matched to a gene: 8. CDR1 and CDR2 (germline): SQVTM, ANQGSEA. The DNA for the CDR3 is TGCAGCGTTGAAGGTGGGGGAGGGTCTGACATTCAGTACTTC. Protein sequence: CSVEGGGGSDIQYF.

In this sample, this clonotype turned up a few times. The chain links TRBV5-6 to TRBJ2-5; 9 nucleotides line up with TRBD1. In germline, CDR1 is SGHDT, CDR2 YYEEEE. CDR3 length equals 15 residues. J lost 5 bases, V lost 3 bases, and 8 bases had no gene match. The CDR3 protein is CASSWSTGGRETQYF. The DNA of the CDR3 is TGTGCCAGCAGCTGGTCTACAGGGGGCCGGGAGACCCAGTACTTC. The complete variable domain, with remaining parts taken from reference TRBV5-6 and TRBJ2-5, reads DAGVTQSPTHLIKTRGQQVTLRCSPKSGHDTVSWYQQALGQGPQFIFQYYEEEERQRGNFPDRFSGHQFPNYSSELNVNALLLGDSALYLCASSWSTGGRETQYFGPGTRLLVL.

This clonotype has only one observation. One junction end does not reproduce the germline sequence, and a read error may be involved. This chain joins TRBV20-1 and TRBJ1-2, with D possibly matching TRBD1 (5 bases). CDR1 DFQATT and CDR2 SNEGSKA come from the germline V gene (reference sequence). The CDR3 is 13 residues long. In DNA, the CDR3 is TGCGGTGCTACCGACAGAGGGTCTTATGGCTACACCTTC. It encodes CGATDRGSYGYTF.

The chain combines TRBV18 with TRBJ2-5; the match to TRBD1 covers 10 bases. V lost 1 base to trimming and J lost 5 bases; unmatched junction nucleotides: 7. The CDR3 consists of 16 residues. The germline CDR1 and CDR2 sequences are KGHSH and LQKENI. The CDR3 reads CASSPQKTGGRETQYF. The CDR3 DNA sequence: TGTGCCAGCTCACCACAGAAGACAGGGGGCAGGGAGACCCAGTACTTC.

The chain employs TRBV6-6 and TRBJ2-7; 9 bases agree with TRBD1. V trimming: 4 bases; J trimming: 5 bases; junction bases outside the gene matches: 9. The length of the CDR3 is 15 residues. Germline loops: CDR1 MNHNY, CDR2 SVGAGI (reference sequence). CDR3 sequence: CASSSRRTGVNEQYF. CDR3 in DNA: TGTGCCAGCAGTTCCCGAAGGACAGGGGTCAACGAGCAGTACTTC.

As regards this clonotype: Germline is not matched at one junction end, which may reflect a read error. The chain employs TRBV20-1 and TRBJ1-2; 7 bases map to TRBD1. Germline CDR1 is DFQATT and CDR2 is SNEGSKA (reference sequence). The CDR3 covers 13 residues. CDR3 in amino acids: CSAPSDRDYGYIF. CDR3 nucleotides: TGCAGTGCCCCCTCTGACAGGGACTATGGCTACATCTTC.

The CDR3 DNA sequence: TGCGCCAGCAGCTTGTCGGACTTCAATGAAAAACTGTTTTTT. It translates to CASSLSDFNEKLFF. V gene TRBV5-1 combines with J gene TRBJ1-4; D is ambiguous. Trimming left V 1 base short and J 5 bases short, with 9 bases between. Germline lookup yields CDR1 SGHRS and CDR2 YFSETQ. The CDR3 has 14 amino acids. The entire variable domain, with the rest obtained from reference TRBV5-1 and TRBJ1-4, is as follows: KAGVTQTPRYLIKTRGQQVTLSCSPISGHRSVSWYQQTPGQGLQFLFEYFSETQRNKGNFPGRFSGRQFSNSRSEMNVSTLELGDSALYLCASSLSDFNEKLFFGSGTQLSVL.

This chain uses TRBV7-2 with TRBJ2-1; TRBD1 aligns across 7 bases. Germline V CDR1 and CDR2: SGHTA, FQGNSA. The CDR3 sequence is 14 residues long. V was pared by 0 bases and J by 7 bases, with 3 bases of the junction left unmatched. CDR3 in amino acids: CASSLADRRNEQFF. In DNA form, the CDR3 reads TGTGCCAGCAGCTTAGCGGACAGGAGGAATGAGCAGTTCTTC.

This clonotype has more than one count but fewer than ten. This chain joins TRBV12-3 or TRBV12-4 and TRBJ2-1; D is uncertain. Trimming pared 5 bases from V and 8 bases from J, leaving 16 bases between. The CDR3 has 14 residues. CDR3 sequence: CASSPGVSRDEQFF. For the CDR3, the DNA is TGTGCCAGCAGTCCTGGGGTAAGCCGCGATGAGCAGTTCTTC.

This clonotype was found once. V and J are TRBV18 and TRBJ2-7, with D tentatively TRBD1 or TRBD2 (7 bases each). The germline gives CDR1 KGHSH, CDR2 LQKENI. CDR3 length equals 16 residues. V lost 3 bases to trimming and J lost 5 bases, with 20 bases between them. This CDR3 reads CASSPMTGRGWHEQYF. As DNA, the CDR3 is TGTGCCAGCTCACCCATGACAGGGAGGGGCTGGCACGAGCAGTACTTC.

This CDR3 reads CASSGQAGEQYF. CDR3 DNA: TGTGCCAGCAGCGGACAGGCGGGGGAGCAGTACTTC. The chain links TRBV2 to TRBJ2-7; a weak D match, TRBD1 (7 bases). Trimming took off 6 bases at V and 7 bases at J, with 13 bases between the two ends. Germline CDR1 is SNHLY and CDR2 is FYNNEI. The CDR3 spans 12 residues.